Listed below are T cell receptor beta chains from one sample, sequenced in a study of blood T cell repertoires in COVID-19. Assay: immunoSEQ multiplex PCR; the TCRdb copy retains only in-frame clones and omits some. The data contain about 42,000 clones, about 82% of them singletons. Input material: peripheral blood. Receptors were obtained from a man aged 50 to 59 with active COVID-19. Both conserved end residues are part of each CDR3. The order of the fields is CDR3 length, D gene, J gene, V gene, clone size, CDR3 DNA, CDR3 protein. A D gene is named only where the DNA matches it firmly. The listing skips clone size in some rows; elsewhere it reads once, few, many or a size class.

len: 15; d_gene: TRBD2; j_gene: TRBJ2-7; v_gene: TRBV15; abundance: .; CDR3nt: TGTGCCACCAGCAGACTAGCGGGGGGTCCCTACGAGCAGTACTTC; CDR3aa: CATSRLAGGPYEQYF
len: 13; d_gene: TRBD1; j_gene: TRBJ1-3; v_gene: TRBV2; abundance: .; CDR3nt: TGTGCCAGCCTTGGGACAGCTGGAAACACCATATATTTT; CDR3aa: CASLGTAGNTIYF
len: 14; d_gene: .; j_gene: TRBJ2-7; v_gene: TRBV7-2; abundance: .; CDR3nt: TGTGCCAGCAGCTTAGGGACTCATTCCTACGAGCAGTACTTC; CDR3aa: CASSLGTHSYEQYF
len: 13; d_gene: .; j_gene: TRBJ1-2; v_gene: TRBV6-4; abundance: .; CDR3nt: TGTGCCAGCAGTGAACAGGGAAGAGGCGGCTACACCTTC; CDR3aa: CASSEQGRGGYTF
len: 14; d_gene: TRBD2; j_gene: TRBJ2-7; v_gene: TRBV6-1; abundance: medium-sized; CDR3nt: TGTGCCAGCAGTGAGTGGCTAGCGGACTACGAGCAGTACTTC; CDR3aa: CASSEWLADYEQYF
len: 15; d_gene: TRBD1; j_gene: TRBJ1-4; v_gene: TRBV30; abundance: once; CDR3nt: TGTGCCTGGAGTCTTACCGGGACAGGGGTGGAAAAACTGTTTTTT; CDR3aa: CAWSLTGTGVEKLFF
len: 13; d_gene: .; j_gene: TRBJ2-7; v_gene: TRBV12-3/TRBV12-4; abundance: once; CDR3nt: TGTGCAAGTGGGATTGGGCGGGGTTACGAGCAGTACTTC; CDR3aa: CASGIGRGYEQYF
len: 15; d_gene: .; j_gene: TRBJ1-4; v_gene: TRBV15; abundance: .; CDR3nt: TGTGCCACCAGCAGAGATGTTAGGGGTGGGGAAAAACTGTTTTTT; CDR3aa: CATSRDVRGGEKLFF
len: 17; d_gene: .; j_gene: TRBJ2-5; v_gene: TRBV7-3; abundance: .; CDR3nt: TGTGCCAGCAGCTTCGGGGGAGGAATAACCACACAAGAGACCCAGTACTTC; CDR3aa: CASSFGGGITTQETQYF
len: 13; d_gene: TRBD1; j_gene: TRBJ2-7; v_gene: TRBV7-2; abundance: .; CDR3nt: TGTGCCAGCAGCTTAGGCCCCGACAGGGTGAAGTACTTC; CDR3aa: CASSLGPDRVKYF
len: 12; d_gene: .; j_gene: TRBJ2-7; v_gene: TRBV18; abundance: .; CDR3nt: TGTGCCAGCTCGCTCCACGGTACCGAGCAGTACTTC; CDR3aa: CASSLHGTEQYF
len: 14; d_gene: TRBD1; j_gene: TRBJ2-3; v_gene: TRBV2; abundance: .; CDR3nt: TGTGCCAGCAGTGGACAGGGGGCTGGAGATACGCAGTATTTT; CDR3aa: CASSGQGAGDTQYF
len: 20; d_gene: TRBD1; j_gene: TRBJ1-1; v_gene: TRBV5-5; abundance: .; CDR3nt: TGTGCCAGCAGCTTGGGATCGGGCAGGGGGCTCTCGGTCATGAACACTGAAGCTTTCTTT; CDR3aa: CASSLGSGRGLSVMNTEAFF
len: 15; d_gene: .; j_gene: TRBJ1-2; v_gene: TRBV6-4; abundance: .; CDR3nt: TGTGCCAGCAGTGACGTCCCAGGGGCAGCTTATGGCTACACCTTC; CDR3aa: CASSDVPGAAYGYTF
len: 16; d_gene: TRBD1; j_gene: TRBJ1-4; v_gene: TRBV5-1; abundance: .; CDR3nt: TGCGCCAGCAGCCGGAGAAGCTGGACAGGAGGTGAAAAACTGTTTTTT; CDR3aa: CASSRRSWTGGEKLFF
len: 13; d_gene: .; j_gene: TRBJ1-1; v_gene: TRBV4-3; abundance: .; CDR3nt: TGCGCCAGCAGCCTGGGGGCGAACACTGAAGCTTTCTTT; CDR3aa: CASSLGANTEAFF
len: 16; d_gene: TRBD1; j_gene: TRBJ1-4; v_gene: TRBV7-9; abundance: .; CDR3nt: TGTGCCAGCAGCTTTCGACAGGGGGATCGGCGGGAAAAACTGTTTTTT; CDR3aa: CASSFRQGDRREKLFF
len: 15; d_gene: .; j_gene: TRBJ1-2; v_gene: TRBV5-4; abundance: .; CDR3nt: TGTGCCAGCAGCTTGGCTTCTGAGGGTGACTATGGCTACACCTTC; CDR3aa: CASSLASEGDYGYTF
len: 13; d_gene: .; j_gene: TRBJ1-1; v_gene: TRBV11-2; abundance: .; CDR3nt: TGTGCCAGCAGCCAAGGGGGATCGGGTGAAGCTTTCTTT; CDR3aa: CASSQGGSGEAFF
len: 18; d_gene: TRBD1; j_gene: TRBJ2-6; v_gene: TRBV27; abundance: .; CDR3nt: TGTGCCAGCGGCGAACCGGGACAGTCCGCCTCTGGGGCCAACGTCCTGACTTTC; CDR3aa: CASGEPGQSASGANVLTF
len: 14; d_gene: .; j_gene: TRBJ2-3; v_gene: TRBV5-6; abundance: .; CDR3nt: TGTGCCAGCAGCCCTGGGCCGCTCACAGATACGCAGTATTTT; CDR3aa: CASSPGPLTDTQYF
len: 14; d_gene: .; j_gene: TRBJ2-1; v_gene: TRBV6-2/TRBV6-3; abundance: .; CDR3nt: TGTGCCAGCAGTATTGGACAGTTCAGTAATGAGCAGTTCTTC; CDR3aa: CASSIGQFSNEQFF
len: 15; d_gene: .; j_gene: TRBJ1-1; v_gene: TRBV7-9; abundance: once; CDR3nt: TGTGCCAGCAGCTTAAAGGATAGCATGAACACTGAAGCTTTCTTT; CDR3aa: CASSLKDSMNTEAFF
len: 14; d_gene: .; j_gene: TRBJ1-5; v_gene: TRBV2; abundance: .; CDR3nt: TGTGCCAGCAGTGATAGTCAGGGCAATCAGCCCCAGCATTTT; CDR3aa: CASSDSQGNQPQHF
len: 14; d_gene: TRBD1; j_gene: TRBJ1-1; v_gene: TRBV20-1; abundance: .; CDR3nt: TGCAGTGCTAGTGACCGGGACAGGGGGGATGAAGCTTTCTTT; CDR3aa: CSASDRDRGDEAFF
len: 14; d_gene: .; j_gene: TRBJ1-1; v_gene: TRBV10-1; abundance: .; CDR3nt: TGCGCCAGCAGGGCGGACAGTTCGAACACTGAAGCTTTCTTT; CDR3aa: CASRADSSNTEAFF
len: 13; d_gene: .; j_gene: TRBJ2-7; v_gene: TRBV5-1; abundance: .; CDR3nt: TGCGCCAGCAGCTTGGACATTTTCTACGAGCAGTACTTC; CDR3aa: CASSLDIFYEQYF
len: 16; d_gene: .; j_gene: TRBJ1-3; v_gene: TRBV9; abundance: .; CDR3nt: TGTGCCAGCAGCCCCTGGAACAGGTTAGGCGGAAACACCATATATTTT; CDR3aa: CASSPWNRLGGNTIYF
len: 13; d_gene: TRBD1; j_gene: TRBJ1-2; v_gene: TRBV24-1; abundance: .; CDR3nt: TGTGCCACCAGGGGACAGGGGGTAAGTGGCTACACCTTC; CDR3aa: CATRGQGVSGYTF